The present entry profiles one T cell receptor (beta chain) with its context. It has no known antigen specificity. Per-base quality was not reported, and no clone a single base away is much larger than it. V sheds 6 bases and J sheds 8 bases, leaving 13 bases between their ends. Per the germline V gene (reference sequence), GTSNPN is the CDR1 and SVGIG is the CDR2. From the cysteine through the phenylalanine, the CDR3 covers 11 amino acids. Only the CDR3 DNA is retained, 33 bases long and in frame from the first base. The cohort comprised 710 or so healthy bone marrow donors. All cohort members were sampled while nominally healthy, although unrecorded immune exposures were likely present. The donor was CMV seropositive and belonged to the group of more than 250 seropositive cohort members. A peripheral blood sample was provided by each donor, and peripheral blood mononuclear cells were used for TCR beta sequencing. Genomic DNA was extracted from the blood cell samples with the Qiagen DNeasy Blood Extraction Kit.

The sample is drawn from a study of cytomegalovirus exposure and HLA in healthy donors (dated by TCRdb to 2016 to 2017). Context from the whole study: According to an earlier analysis of a few hundred of the donors, 200 million or so T cells yielded 90 million to 140 million unique TCR beta sequences and approximately 300 Gb of sequence data. About 280 gigabases of sequencing data and around 85 million unique TCR sequences made up an early release that covered about 640 HLA-typed donors. The genetic ancestry cluster associated with self-reported Caucasian donors included 81% of the 300 to 400 genotyped donors. The study aimed to test whether cataloging public T cell receptors could reveal signatures of past pathogen exposure. The study used immunosequencing to profile the T cell repertoires of approximately 630 subjects and linked those repertoires to cytomegalovirus serostatus. In addition to the first cohort of 666 subjects, a separate validation cohort of around 110 different subjects was used. The study combined high-throughput TCR immunosequencing, statistical association of individual TCRs with disease status, and machine learning to predict cytomegalovirus infection status. In a later analysis, previously published TCR beta repertoires from about 640 donors were re-analyzed and high-resolution HLA genotyping was added so that TCR occurrence patterns could be studied. Rather than using new phenotypic data, the later analysis identified candidate immune exposures from TCR beta sequences and from how often those sequences occurred across donors. An earlier analysis of approximately 640 of the donors applied high-throughput TCR beta sequencing to assess whether each TCR beta V gene segment acted as functional or pseudogenic. Donor age, sex, ethnicity and CMV serostatus were compiled together with the repertoire data. A later genetic analysis used genome-wide SNP genotypes for about 65% of the roughly 670 donors, treating that subset as a discovery cohort. Every discovery cohort repertoire had been produced on one sequencing platform. HLA typing covered class I and class II loci at four-digit resolution. The number of donors typed differed by locus, with roughly 620-640 for A, B, C, DRB1 and DQB1, around 500 for DQA1, 606 for DPA1, and some 440 for DPB1. Roughly five DR-DQ haplotypes were handled as single units for association and clustering because linkage in the cohort was strong. Across approximately 400 genotyped donors of the cohort, an average of about 250,000 unique TCR beta nucleotide sequences per donor were sequenced, and approximately 17% of those sequences were non-productive.

Libraries were made using the immunoSEQ multiplex PCR assay. For the multiplex PCR, a mixture combining 60 forward primers for TCR Vbeta segments and 13 reverse primers for TCR Jbeta segments was used. Amplification of the CDR3 region of rearranged TCR beta genes was performed with a multiplex PCR assay on genomic DNA. The amplified TCR beta libraries were sequenced on the Illumina HiSeq System as 87-base-pair reads. The original methods were these. Across the 640 or so repertoires, a later analysis counted around 80 million unique TCR beta chains, 8.5 million to 12 million of which were shared by at least two donors. Raw reads were error-corrected and collapsed into unique sequences by a nearest-neighbor algorithm in which closely related sequences were merged to remove PCR and sequencing errors. Alignment of CDR3 sequences to IMGT reference sequences was used to assign V, D and J gene segments. For a sequence to be retained, at least a six-nucleotide match to both a V gene segment and a J gene segment was required. A rearrangement counted as productive if the CDR3 had no stop codons and remained in frame with V and J, and every other rearrangement counted as non-productive. Following IMGT convention, CDR3 was defined as the stretch from the second conserved V-encoded cysteine to the conserved J-encoded phenylalanine. The earlier analysis of about 640 of the donors excluded any sequence lacking an unambiguous match to a single V gene segment. An earlier analysis of fewer than 750 of the donors classified V segments as functional when productive rearrangements were above 56.7% and as segregating when the standard deviation between donors was above 5%. A statistical classification framework was built for diagnosing cytomegalovirus status from the catalog of TCR beta chain sequences. In a later analysis, V and J genes were assigned by comparing TCR nucleotide sequences against IMGT/GENE-DB human TR gene sequences. The TCRdist pipeline was used in a later analysis to assign CDR3 sequences and most-parsimonious VDJ recombination scenarios. A later analysis defined each TCR beta chain by its CDR3 amino acid sequence plus V-gene family, and excluded reads lacking a unique V-gene family. In a later analysis, 550 to 650 highly shared, low-generation-probability nucleotide sequences were removed to address suspected cross-contamination and a sequencing artifact. A later analysis calculated a clonal expansion index for each public chain from normalized within-repertoire ranks of inferred template counts. Generation probabilities in a later analysis came from a VDJ recombination model fitted to out-of-frame rearrangements, and those results were checked against IGoR. In a later analysis, hypergeometric tests were used to score TCR-TCR, TCR-HLA and TCR-CMV co-occurrence, with a repertoire-size bias correction applied to TCR pairs. In a later analysis, false discovery rates were estimated by permuting HLA or CMV assignments 20 times. In a later analysis, co-occurring TCRs were grouped with DBSCAN, and TCRdist sequence similarity was added when clustering was performed within HLA-allele-positive subsets. Repertoires with fewer than 30,000 or more than 120,000 public chains were left out of co-occurrence clustering, as were five repertoires with anomalous nucleotide sharing. Here the immuneACCESS table is served through TCRdb, limited to in-frame sequences with V and J called. Missing clones are a known gap in these copies; in checked studies unresolved V genes cover under half, and the rest lacks a known reason. That table gives V, J and clone size, and the DNA gave D and trimming. The sample table records roughly 110,000 clones; about 80% of these occur just once. In total, the top ten clones hold roughly an eighth of the sample.

The investigation overall reported the following: A further reported finding was that TCR beta sequences accurately predicted the HLA-A and HLA-B alleles for most subjects in the first cohort. In both the original and validation cohorts, the classifier was reported to diagnose cytomegalovirus status with high specificity and sensitivity. Several of the top co-occurrence clusters appeared to be linked to parvovirus B19, influenza, CMV and Epstein-Barr virus, according to a later analysis. A later genetic analysis associated a missense DCLRE1C variant with V-gene and J-gene trimming of TCR beta chains, and an independent cohort replicated the association. Three of the identified cytomegalovirus-associated TCR beta chains were confirmed in vitro to be specific for cytomegalovirus antigens. Most TCR sequences were seen in very few donors, while some public TCRs were found in many individuals. Because HLA typing was unavailable for some donors at each locus, only the typed subset was used in association tests. When HLA alleles, especially DR and DQ, strongly co-occurred, attributing TCR associations to individual alleles was difficult. According to a later analysis, TCR association rates differed among HLA loci, with DRB1 alleles showing the most associated TCRs and HLA-C alleles showing the fewest. The sequencing pipeline was judged likely to have produced a cluster of highly shared sequence variants as a technical artifact. In an earlier analysis of around 600 of the donors, most TCR beta V segments were observed in productive rearrangements about 87% or about 30% of the time, broadly matching IMGT annotations. In a later genetic analysis, fewer N-insertions in productive TCRs were reported among donors in an Asian-associated ancestry cluster than the approximately 630-donor mean. Correlated functional status among segregating V segments might be attributable to linkage disequilibrium, but an unknown experimental factor could not be ruled out. The authors suggested that the approach could potentially be generalized to other disease states and immunological phenotypes. In the study, about 150 TCR beta chains were listed as associated with cytomegalovirus. Specific HLA alleles were associated with about 17,000 TCR beta sequences at a false discovery rate of 0.05 in a later analysis. Most CMV-associated TCR beta chains appeared to be HLA-restricted in a later analysis, and the HLA associations seemed to be driven largely by CMV exposure. Because the 87-base-pair reads could not distinguish some IMGT-functional V segments, including TRBV6-2 and TRBV6-3, those segments were excluded. The earlier analysis of about 600 of the donors excluded some 16 rarely observed V segments, including chromosome 9 orphons, because counts were too low. This cohort had only TCR beta chains sequenced, and the lack of alpha or paired-chain data limited which features could be detected. The only immune exposure information available for the cohort was CMV serostatus. A later analysis found that HLA-associated TCR beta chains were more clonally expanded and had lower generation probabilities than equally common non-associated chains. Sequencing depth was assumed to be roughly uniform across donors in the presence/absence analyses, though that assumption may not hold.

The specimen was PBMCs. The receptor chain draws on TRBV30 and TRBJ1-2, and possibly TRBD1, on 6 matching bases. This clonotype was obtained from a woman in her thirties or forties in good health and CMV-seropositive. The CDR3 protein is CACVQGRGYTF. The DNA reads TGTGCCTGCGTTCAGGGGAGAGGCTACACCTTC.